Each of the 18 T cell receptor beta chains below was sequenced from the same sample in a study of naive and memory T cell subsets. The beta constant-region primer was an equimolar mix of two oligonucleotides covering TRBC1 and TRBC2. One entry per CDR3 protein, called by TCRdb with MiXCR from the UMI-ligation and nested PCR reads. The data hold roughly 91,000 distinct CDR3 sequences, with about an eighth observed a single time. The sample comprised central memory CD4+ T cells from blood. The receptors here all came from a human donor in good health.

The chain uses TRBV28 and TRBJ2-3, with TRBD1 matching over 9 bases. The germline V gene has CDR1 MDHEN and CDR2 SYDVKM. CDR3 size: 15 residues. V shed 6 bases, J shed 5 bases, and the junction held 9 bases outside the gene matches. DNA of the CDR3: TGTGCCAGCAGATCACAGGGGGCGCAAGAAGATACGCAGTATTTT. This translates into CASRSQGAQEDTQYF.

The chain is built from TRBV7-8 and TRBJ2-5; 7 bases are a match to TRBD2. Germline V gives CDR1 SGHVS, CDR2 FQNEAQ. The V segment lost 3 bases and the J segment 7 bases; nucleotides outside the gene matches: 20. This CDR3 has 18 amino acids. The DNA for the CDR3 is TGTGCCAGCAGCTTGGGTCTGCGGGAGCGAAGGTCGGAAGGGACCCAGTACTTC. The encoded protein is CASSLGLRERRSEGTQYF.

The chain carries TRBV6-1 and TRBJ1-1; TRBD1 matches 7 bases. The germline V gene encodes CDR1 MNHNS and CDR2 SASEGT. The CDR3 is 17 amino acids. J gave up 5 bases and V 0 bases, and 12 bases lay outside the gene matches. Here the CDR3 DNA reads TGTGCCAGCAGTGAAGCGACAGGGTCGTTTTTAAGGACTGAAGCTTTCTTT. This gives the protein CASSEATGSFLRTEAFF.

This clonotype has a handful of counts. The chain carries TRBV7-2 and TRBJ2-1; 9 bases are a match to TRBD2. V shed 5 bases, J shed 3 bases, and the junction held 8 bases outside the gene matches. Germline V CDR1 and CDR2: SGHTA, FQGNSA. This CDR3 is 16 amino acids long. The CDR3 is CASSAEGSGGYNEQFF. In DNA, the CDR3 is TGTGCCAGCAGCGCAGAAGGTAGCGGGGGCTACAATGAGCAGTTCTTC.

This chain joins TRBV15 and TRBJ1-3; TRBD1 agrees at 9 bases. The J segment lost 4 bases and the V segment lost 0 bases, leaving 13 bases of the junction unmatched. Germline assignment: CDR1 LNHNV and CDR2 YYDKDF (reference sequence). The CDR3 sequence is 19 residues long. CDR3 coding DNA: TGTGCCACCAGCAGAGACCCCAGGGACAGGGATCACTTCGGAAACACCATATATTTT. It yields the protein CATSRDPRDRDHFGNTIYF.

In its sample, this clonotype was seen many times. The rearrangement uses TRBV12-3 or TRBV12-4 and TRBJ1-1; 7 bases are a match to TRBD1. J gave up 4 bases and V 11 bases, and 7 bases lay outside the gene matches. This CDR3 comprises 12 residues. In DNA form, the CDR3 reads TGTGCCGTCAGGGGGAGGTTCACTGAAGCTTTCTTT. Translating it yields CAVRGRFTEAFF.

This clonotype was seen a handful of times. The chain has TRBV28 and TRBJ1-5; 10 bases fit TRBD1. The J segment lost 2 bases and the V segment lost 8 bases, leaving 6 bases of the junction unmatched. Germline V CDR1 and CDR2: MDHEN, SYDVKM. The CDR3 is 15 residues long. CDR3 nucleotides: TGTGCCAGCGGATTGACAGGGGGCGGCAATCAGCCCCAGCATTTT. It translates to CASGLTGGGNQPQHF.

The table lists this clonotype with a few counts. This chain joins TRBV20-1 and TRBJ1-5, with D tentatively TRBD1 (6 bases). The germline V gene encodes CDR1 DFQATT and CDR2 SNEGSKA (reference sequence). V was shortened by 3 bases and J by 5 bases, with 8 bases between the two germline ends. This CDR3 contains 12 residues. The CDR3 sequence is CSAREGDQPQHF. The CDR3 DNA reads TGCAGTGCTAGGGAGGGGGATCAGCCCCAGCATTTT.

V is TRBV12-3 or TRBV12-4 and J is TRBJ1-2, with TRBD1 matching over 8 bases. This CDR3 has 12 residues. The V gene end was trimmed by 6 bases and the J gene end by 8 bases; junction bases not matched to a gene: 5. CDR3 in DNA: TGTGCCAGCAGAGACAGGGGACGGGGCTACACCTTC. Translated, it gives CASRDRGRGYTF.

This clonotype has a handful of counts. V is TRBV19 and J is TRBJ2-3; TRBD2 might be the D (6 bases). The CDR3 consists of 16 residues. The V end lost 10 bases, the J end lost 2 bases, and 22 bases lay between the germline ends. Germline V CDR1 and CDR2: LNHDA, SQIVND (reference sequence). The CDR3 spells CATSLFPGLLTDTQYF. CDR3 nucleotides: TGTGCCACCTCCCTTTTTCCGGGACTCCTCACAGATACGCAGTATTTT.

This chain uses TRBV7-2 with TRBJ2-1; 11 bases agree with TRBD1. CDR1 and CDR2 (germline): SGHTA, FQGNSA. The CDR3 has 15 amino acids. Trimming at V came to 5 bases and at J to 6 bases, leaving 6 bases not matched to a gene. CDR3: CASSQGQGASNEQFF. The CDR3 DNA follows: TGTGCCAGCAGCCAAGGACAGGGGGCGAGCAATGAGCAGTTCTTC.

Worth noting for this clonotype: A much larger clone lies one base from this, so it may be a read error. This rearrangement joins TRBV11-2 to TRBJ2-1; TRBD1 is a possible D gene (6 bases). The CDR3 length is 12 residues. Between the trimmed V and J ends, which lost 6 bases and 9 bases, there was a span of 12 bases. CDR1 is SGHAT, CDR2 FQNNGV, per germline. The chain's CDR3 is CASRYGTIEQFF. The DNA of the CDR3 is TGTGCCAGCAGGTACGGGACAATTGAGCAGTTCTTC.

This clonotype was counted many times. J is TRBJ1-5 and V is TRBV20-1, with D unresolved. Per germline, CDR1 DFQATT and CDR2 SNEGSKA (reference sequence). Trimming shortened V by 3 bases and J by 4 bases, and 7 bases separated the two germline ends. The CDR3 is made up of 12 amino acids. CDR3 amino acids: CSARLSNQPQHF. CDR3 nucleotide sequence: TGCAGTGCTAGGCTTTCGAATCAGCCCCAGCATTTT.

This clonotype occurred many times. J is TRBJ2-4 and V is TRBV20-1; D may be TRBD2 (6 bases). Germline V gives CDR1 DFQATT, CDR2 SNEGSKA (reference sequence). V lost 3 bases and J 3 bases, leaving 9 bases between the germline ends. This CDR3 spans 13 amino acids. As DNA, the CDR3 is TGCAGTGCTAGTGAGGGAGGCAAAAACATTCAGTACTTC. Translating it yields CSASEGGKNIQYF.

The rearrangement joins TRBV18 to TRBJ1-6, with TRBD1 identical over 10 bases. CDR3 size: 17 residues. With V trimmed by 3 bases and J by 9 bases, 11 bases remained unmatched. Germline loops: CDR1 KGHSH, CDR2 LQKENI. The CDR3 DNA reads as TGTGCCAGCTCACCCACCGCCGGGACAGGGGACCGTTCACCCCTCCACTTT. This gives the protein CASSPTAGTGDRSPLHF.

Many counts were recorded for this clonotype. V is TRBV5-4 and J is TRBJ2-1; 10 nucleotides match TRBD1. The CDR3 is 16 amino acids. The germline gives CDR1 SGHNT, CDR2 YYREEE (reference sequence). V shed 7 bases, J shed 1 base, and the junction held 8 bases outside the gene matches. CDR3 in amino acids: CASRMGGQGSYNEQFF. The CDR3, as DNA: TGTGCCAGCCGGATGGGGGGACAGGGGTCCTACAATGAGCAGTTCTTC.

The rearrangement joins TRBV28 to TRBJ2-7, with 11 bases fitting TRBD2. CDR1 and CDR2 from the germline V gene are MDHEN and SYDVKM. V was pared by 3 bases and J by 4 bases, with 5 bases of the junction left unmatched. The CDR3 contains 15 residues. The CDR3 protein is CASSFSLAGAYEQYF. The CDR3 DNA is TGTGCCAGCAGTTTTTCACTAGCGGGGGCATACGAGCAGTACTTC.

This clonotype was found a few times. This chain uses TRBV7-2 with TRBJ1-2; 7 bases fit TRBD1. The CDR3 has 22 residues. The V and J ends lost 2 bases and 5 bases, in that order; junction bases with no gene match: 29. Germline-derived CDR1 and CDR2 are SGHTA and FQGNSA. The CDR3 DNA sequence: TGTGCCAGCAGCTTAAGGACAGGACTATCTGGGCCGGCTACAGTCGAAAGATATGGCTACACCTTC. Its protein is CASSLRTGLSGPATVERYGYTF.